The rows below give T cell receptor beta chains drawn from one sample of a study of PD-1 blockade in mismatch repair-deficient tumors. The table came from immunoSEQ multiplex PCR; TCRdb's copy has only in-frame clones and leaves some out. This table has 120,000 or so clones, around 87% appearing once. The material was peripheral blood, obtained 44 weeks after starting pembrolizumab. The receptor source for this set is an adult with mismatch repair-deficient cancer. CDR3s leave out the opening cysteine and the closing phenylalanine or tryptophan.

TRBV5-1 ASSFSTTDTQY
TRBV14 ASSQVGENTGELF
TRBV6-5 ASSIGQGAYEQY
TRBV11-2 ASSALGQRYEQY
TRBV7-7 ASSLGTNSSYEQY
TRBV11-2 ASSLGGPEQY
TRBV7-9 ASSFDTYEQY
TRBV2 ASRKRGLAGGRETQY
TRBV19 ASSTPGTGDYNEQF
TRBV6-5 ASREQGNQPQH
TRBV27 ASGSVKTQY
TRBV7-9 ASSDTDRSSTDTQY
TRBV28 ASSPLLPGDSYEQY
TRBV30 AWSAGAGSEQY
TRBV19 ASSIAVWREGPDTQY
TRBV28 ASSLYGRGRETQY
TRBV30 AWRRGNTGELF
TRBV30 AWNGQGAGEKLF
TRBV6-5 ASSSSPGQGTYEQY
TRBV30 AWSNSLNQPQH
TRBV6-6 ASTGGNQPQH
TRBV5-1 ASRRTSGDEKLF
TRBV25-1 ASSEWGARNEKLF
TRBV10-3 AIEDPGRRADTQY
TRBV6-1 ASSGTSGKSKYEQY
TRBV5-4 ASSTDFEGWYGYT
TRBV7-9 ASSPTVAGEQY
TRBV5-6 ASSLRSGLSTDTQY
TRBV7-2 ASSSTGLSNQPQH
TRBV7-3 ASSLTGLSHYNEQF
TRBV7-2 ASSGGKSDTQY
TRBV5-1 ASSLDPSGAKNIQY
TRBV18 ASSPTSGESATQY
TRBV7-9 ASSSLLAGGYRDNEQF
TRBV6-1 ASSEGEATDTGELF
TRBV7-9 ASSLVRATDEQY
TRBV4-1 ASSQDYLGLAGTKETQY
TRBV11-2 ASKDRGPYEQY
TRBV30 AWSSLGSFTGNTIY
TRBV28 ASTGHQGLAGTKDTQY
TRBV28 ASSLTGQSSGNTIY
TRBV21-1 ASSKYSQRLQETQY
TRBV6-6 ASNPGRVVIEQY
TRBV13 ASSLRTSTSTDTQY
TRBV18 ASSGQGDTGELF
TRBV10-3 AISESLAGSSYEQY
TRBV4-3 ASSRVLGREQY
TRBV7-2 ASSLVETQY
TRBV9 ASSPNQEGRYGYT
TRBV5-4 ASSLLSAGNTIY
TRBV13 ASSSGLAGSYEQY
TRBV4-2 ASSLSVAKNIQY
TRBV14 ASSQDTWSLKYNEQF
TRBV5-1 ASSLERGPVDEQY
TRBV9 ASSVSPTTVYEQY
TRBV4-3 ASSQRGPSSTDTQY
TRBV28 ASGSGQVYEQY
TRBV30 AWSGGGRYQPQH
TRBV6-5 ASRENTEAF